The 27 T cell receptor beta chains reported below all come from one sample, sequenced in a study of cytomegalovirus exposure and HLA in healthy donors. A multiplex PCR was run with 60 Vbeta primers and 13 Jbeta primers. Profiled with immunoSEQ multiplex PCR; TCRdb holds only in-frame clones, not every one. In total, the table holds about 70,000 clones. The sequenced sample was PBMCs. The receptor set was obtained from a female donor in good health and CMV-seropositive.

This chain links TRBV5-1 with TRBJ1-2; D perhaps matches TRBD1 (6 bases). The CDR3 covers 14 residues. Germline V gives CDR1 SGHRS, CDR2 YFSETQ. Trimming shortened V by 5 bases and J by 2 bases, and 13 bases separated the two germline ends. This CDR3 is CASSSRDINYGYTF. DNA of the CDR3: TGCGCCAGCAGTTCCAGGGACATCAACTATGGCTACACCTTC.

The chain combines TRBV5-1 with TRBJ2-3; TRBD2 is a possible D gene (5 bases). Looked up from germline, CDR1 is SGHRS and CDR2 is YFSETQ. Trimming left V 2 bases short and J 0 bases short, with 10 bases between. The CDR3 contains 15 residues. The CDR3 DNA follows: TGCGCCAGCAGCTTTCGGGGTCCCAGCACAGATACGCAGTATTTT. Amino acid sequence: CASSFRGPSTDTQYF.

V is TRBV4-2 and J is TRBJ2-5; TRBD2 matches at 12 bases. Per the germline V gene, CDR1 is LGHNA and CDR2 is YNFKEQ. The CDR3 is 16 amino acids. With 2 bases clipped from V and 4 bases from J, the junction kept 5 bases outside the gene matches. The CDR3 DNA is TGTGCCAGCAGCCAACTGACTAGCGGGGGTGCAGAGACCCAGTACTTC. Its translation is CASSQLTSGGAETQYF.

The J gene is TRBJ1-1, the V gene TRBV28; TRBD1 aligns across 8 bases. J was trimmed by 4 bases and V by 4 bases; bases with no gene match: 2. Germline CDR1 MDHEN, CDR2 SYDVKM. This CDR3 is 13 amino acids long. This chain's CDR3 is CASSSGQVTEAFF. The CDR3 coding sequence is TGTGCCAGCAGTTCGGGACAGGTCACTGAAGCTTTCTTT.

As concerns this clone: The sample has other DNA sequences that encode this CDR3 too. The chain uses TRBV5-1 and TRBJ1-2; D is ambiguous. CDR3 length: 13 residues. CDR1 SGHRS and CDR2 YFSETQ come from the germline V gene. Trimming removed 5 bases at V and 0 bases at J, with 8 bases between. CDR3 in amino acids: CASREDSNYGYTF. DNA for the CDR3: TGCGCCAGCAGAGAGGACTCTAACTATGGCTACACCTTC.

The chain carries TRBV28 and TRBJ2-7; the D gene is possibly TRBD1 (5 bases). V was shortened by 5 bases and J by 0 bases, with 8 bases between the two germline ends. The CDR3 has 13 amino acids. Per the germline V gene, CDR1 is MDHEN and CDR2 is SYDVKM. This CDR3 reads CASSPQDSYEQYF. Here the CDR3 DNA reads TGTGCCAGCAGTCCACAGGACTCCTACGAGCAGTACTTC.

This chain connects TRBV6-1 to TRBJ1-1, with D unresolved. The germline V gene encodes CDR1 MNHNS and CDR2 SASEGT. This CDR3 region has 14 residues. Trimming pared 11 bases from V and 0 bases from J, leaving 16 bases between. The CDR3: CASRGLRMNTEAFF. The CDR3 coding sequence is TGTGCCTCGCGAGGGCTCAGAATGAACACTGAAGCTTTCTTT.

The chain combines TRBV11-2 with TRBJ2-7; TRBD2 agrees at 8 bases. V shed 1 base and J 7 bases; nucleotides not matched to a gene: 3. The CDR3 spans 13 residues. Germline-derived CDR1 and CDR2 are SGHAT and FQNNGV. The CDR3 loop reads CASSLGAGGEQYF. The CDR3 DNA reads TGTGCCAGCAGCTTAGGGGCGGGAGGAGAGCAGTACTTC.

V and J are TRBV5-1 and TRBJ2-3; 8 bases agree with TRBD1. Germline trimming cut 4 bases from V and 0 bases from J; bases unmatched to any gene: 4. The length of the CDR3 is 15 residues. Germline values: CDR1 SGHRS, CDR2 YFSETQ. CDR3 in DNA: TGCGCCAGCAGCGGACAGGGTCCTAGCACAGATACGCAGTATTTT. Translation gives CASSGQGPSTDTQYF.

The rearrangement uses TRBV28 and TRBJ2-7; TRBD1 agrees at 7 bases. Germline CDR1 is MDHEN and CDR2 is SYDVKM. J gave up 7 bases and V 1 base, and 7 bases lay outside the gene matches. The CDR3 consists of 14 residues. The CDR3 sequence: CASSLSGTAREQYF. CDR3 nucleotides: TGTGCCAGCAGTTTATCCGGGACAGCAAGGGAGCAGTACTTC.

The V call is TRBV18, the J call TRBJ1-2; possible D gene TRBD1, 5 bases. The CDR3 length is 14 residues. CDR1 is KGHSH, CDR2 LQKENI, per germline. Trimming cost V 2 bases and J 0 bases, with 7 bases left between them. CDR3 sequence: CASSPDRANYGYTF. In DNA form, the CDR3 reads TGTGCCAGCTCACCAGACAGAGCTAACTATGGCTACACCTTC.

The CDR3 here is CASSGTGTGELFF. Written as DNA, the CDR3 is TGTGCCAGCAGCGGAACAGGCACCGGGGAGCTGTTTTTT. The chain links TRBV5-6 to TRBJ2-2; perhaps TRBD1 as D (5 bases). The V end lost 4 bases, the J end lost 4 bases, and 8 bases lay between the germline ends. CDR1 is SGHDT and CDR2 is YYEEEE in the germline V gene. This CDR3 region has 13 residues.

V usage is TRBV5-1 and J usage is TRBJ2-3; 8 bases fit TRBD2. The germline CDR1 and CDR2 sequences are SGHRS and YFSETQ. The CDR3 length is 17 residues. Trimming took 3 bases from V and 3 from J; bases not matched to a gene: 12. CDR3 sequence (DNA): TGCGCCAGCAGCTCACCTGACAGCGGGAGAGGAACAGATACGCAGTATTTT. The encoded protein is CASSSPDSGRGTDTQYF.

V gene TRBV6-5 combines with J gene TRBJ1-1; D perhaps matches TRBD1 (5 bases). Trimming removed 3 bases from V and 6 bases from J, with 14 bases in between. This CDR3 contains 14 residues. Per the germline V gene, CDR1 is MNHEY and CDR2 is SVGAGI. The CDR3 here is CASSYEGLSAEAFF. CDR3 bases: TGTGCCAGCAGTTATGAGGGACTTTCCGCTGAAGCTTTCTTT.

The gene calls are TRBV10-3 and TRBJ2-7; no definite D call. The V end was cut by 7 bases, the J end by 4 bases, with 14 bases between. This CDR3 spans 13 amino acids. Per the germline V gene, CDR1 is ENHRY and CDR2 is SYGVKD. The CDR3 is CAIKREEPYEQYF. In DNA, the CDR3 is TGTGCCATCAAGCGTGAAGAACCTTACGAGCAGTACTTC.

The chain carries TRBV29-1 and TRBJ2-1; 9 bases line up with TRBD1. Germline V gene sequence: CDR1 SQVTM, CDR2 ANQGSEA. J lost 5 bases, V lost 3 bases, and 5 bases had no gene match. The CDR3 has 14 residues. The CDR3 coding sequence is TGCAGCGTTGAGGAGGGACAGGGAAACAATGAGCAGTTCTTC. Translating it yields CSVEEGQGNNEQFF.

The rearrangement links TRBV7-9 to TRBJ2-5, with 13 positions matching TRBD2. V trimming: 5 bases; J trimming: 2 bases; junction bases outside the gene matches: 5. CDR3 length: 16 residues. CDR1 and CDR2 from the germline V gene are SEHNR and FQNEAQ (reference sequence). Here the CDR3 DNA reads TGTGCCAGCAGCCCTGGACTAGCGGGGGAACAAGAGACCCAGTACTTC. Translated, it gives CASSPGLAGEQETQYF.

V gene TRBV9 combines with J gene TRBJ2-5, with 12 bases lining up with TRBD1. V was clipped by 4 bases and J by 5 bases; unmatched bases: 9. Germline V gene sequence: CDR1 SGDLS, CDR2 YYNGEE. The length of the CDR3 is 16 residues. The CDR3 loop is CASSPMGQGAFETQYF. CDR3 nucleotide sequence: TGTGCCAGCAGCCCTATGGGACAGGGGGCATTTGAGACCCAGTACTTC.

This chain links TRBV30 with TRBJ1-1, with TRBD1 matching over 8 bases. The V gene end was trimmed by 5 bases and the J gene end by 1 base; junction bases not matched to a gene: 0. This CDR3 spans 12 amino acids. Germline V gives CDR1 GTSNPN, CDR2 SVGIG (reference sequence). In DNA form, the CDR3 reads TGTGCCTGGGGGACAGGGAACACTGAAGCTTTCTTT. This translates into CAWGTGNTEAFF.

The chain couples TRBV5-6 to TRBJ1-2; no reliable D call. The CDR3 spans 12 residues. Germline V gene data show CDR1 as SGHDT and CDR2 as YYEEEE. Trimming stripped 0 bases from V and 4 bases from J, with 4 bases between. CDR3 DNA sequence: TGTGCCAGCAGCTTGGCGAGCTATGGCTACACCTTC. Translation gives CASSLASYGYTF.

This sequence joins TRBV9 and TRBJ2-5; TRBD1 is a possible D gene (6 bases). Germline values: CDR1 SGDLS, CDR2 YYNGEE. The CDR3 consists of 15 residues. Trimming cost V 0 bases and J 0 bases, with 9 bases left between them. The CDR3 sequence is CASSVGTADQETQYF. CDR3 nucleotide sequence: TGTGCCAGCAGCGTAGGGACAGCGGACCAAGAGACCCAGTACTTC.

For the CDR3, the DNA is TGTGCCAGCTCACCAGGGCCCAGCTCCTACGAGCAGTACTTC. Translated, it gives CASSPGPSSYEQYF. The chain combines TRBV18 with TRBJ2-7; no firm D call. Germline CDR1 reads KGHSH; CDR2 reads LQKENI. The CDR3 sequence is 14 residues long. V shed 2 bases and J shed 0 bases, with 8 bases lying between them.

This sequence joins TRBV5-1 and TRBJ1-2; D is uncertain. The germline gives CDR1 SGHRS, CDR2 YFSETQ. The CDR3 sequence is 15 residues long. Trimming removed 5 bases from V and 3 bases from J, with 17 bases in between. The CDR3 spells CASRLTPGVDYGYTF. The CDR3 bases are TGCGCCAGCAGGTTAACCCCGGGAGTTGACTATGGCTACACCTTC.

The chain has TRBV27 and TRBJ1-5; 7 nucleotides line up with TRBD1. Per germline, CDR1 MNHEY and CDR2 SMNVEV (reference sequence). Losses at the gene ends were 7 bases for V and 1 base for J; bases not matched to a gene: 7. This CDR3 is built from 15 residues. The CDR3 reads CASTCDRASNQPQHF. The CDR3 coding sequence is TGTGCCAGCACATGCGACAGGGCGAGCAATCAGCCCCAGCATTTT.

The CDR3 coding sequence is TGTGCCTGCGCTACAGGGAGTACTGAAGCTTTCTTT. This codes for CACATGSTEAFF. The V call is TRBV30, the J call TRBJ1-1, with D possibly TRBD1 on 6 matching bases. The CDR3 contains 12 residues. Germline-derived CDR1 and CDR2 are GTSNPN and SVGIG (reference sequence). Trimming took 6 bases from V and 5 from J, leaving 13 bases between them.

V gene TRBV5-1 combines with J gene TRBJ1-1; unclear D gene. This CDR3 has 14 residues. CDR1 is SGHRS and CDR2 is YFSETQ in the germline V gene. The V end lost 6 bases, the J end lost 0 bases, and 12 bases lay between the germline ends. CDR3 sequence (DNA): TGCGCCAGCAACGAACCCCAGTTGAACACTGAAGCTTTCTTT. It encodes CASNEPQLNTEAFF.

The CDR3: CAWCEAAGGNQPQHF. CDR3 coding DNA: TGTGCCTGGTGCGAAGCGGCGGGAGGGAATCAGCCCCAGCATTTT. V is TRBV30 and J is TRBJ1-5; no reliable D call. The CDR3 runs to 15 residues. Germline lookup yields CDR1 GTSNPN and CDR2 SVGIG (reference sequence). The ends were cut back, 5 bases at V and 4 bases at J, with 18 bases in the middle.